Presented here are 13 T cell receptor beta chains from one specimen sequenced in a study of T-cell reconstitution after alpha-beta-depleted transplantation in children (dated by TCRdb to the mid-2010s). Taken with the paper, the label for treatment or condition translates to: allogeneic hematopoietic cell transplantation with graft depleted of TCRalphabeta T cells and CD19 B cells. Preparation of the library involved PCR. TCRdb names Illumina HiSeq 2500 as the instrument used. TCR libraries were prepared with molecular barcoding, using unique molecular identifiers to normalize TCRbeta repertoire quantification. The public sequencing data were trimmed at Q25 with fastp and processed into clonotypes with MiXCR by TCRdb, which kept only in-frame beta chains. Identical CDR3 proteins give one entry, which carries the most common genes and DNA. This sample comprises a few hundred thousand distinct CDR3 sequences, 11% of them detected only once. Around 24% of the sample goes to the ten largest clones.

Material: peripheral blood, obtained 180 days after TCRalphabeta/CD19-depleted stem cell transplant. The source is a male patient aged 2 to 10 who had a stem cell transplant for chronic granulomatous disease, so the T cells may come from the graft donor.

J is TRBJ1-4 and V is TRBV12-3 or TRBV12-4, with D unresolved. The CDR3 consists of 12 residues. Trimming took 6 bases from V and 8 from J, leaving 10 bases between them. DNA for the CDR3: TGTGCCAGCAGCCGTAACCAGGAAAAACTGTTTTTT. Encoded protein: CASSRNQEKLFF.

This clonotype was seen repeatedly, ten times or more. The chain uses TRBV20-1 and TRBJ2-5, with D perhaps TRBD1 (5 bases). V lost 1 base to trimming and J lost 1 base, with 10 bases between them. The CDR3 sequence is 14 residues long. CDR1 DFQATT and CDR2 SNEGSKA come from the germline V gene (reference sequence). The CDR3 loop is CSARVYRTQETQYF. CDR3 in DNA: TGCAGTGCTAGAGTGTACAGGACCCAAGAGACCCAGTACTTC.

This clonotype came up many times. The chain joins TRBV18 to TRBJ2-7; TRBD2 matches 8 bases. Looked up from germline, CDR1 is KGHSH and CDR2 is LQKENI. V lost 3 bases and J lost 3; bases outside the gene matches: 10. CDR3 length: 16 residues. CDR3 sequence reads: CASSPPGVAGIYEQYF. The CDR3 DNA follows: TGTGCCAGCTCACCCCCCGGAGTAGCGGGGATCTACGAGCAGTACTTC.

The table lists this clonotype with many counts. The chain has TRBV12-3 or TRBV12-4 and TRBJ1-2; D is perhaps TRBD1 (6 bases). The length of the CDR3 is 15 residues. V lost 5 bases and J lost 6, with 19 bases in between. For the CDR3, the DNA is TGTGCCAGCAGTCTCCAAGGGGCAGGGGTAAATGGCTACACCTTC. This translates into CASSLQGAGVNGYTF.

This clonotype was seen at least ten times. This chain connects TRBV6-1 to TRBJ1-5; 9 bases map to TRBD1. The CDR3 consists of 18 residues. Trimming at V came to 6 bases and at J to 2 bases, leaving 14 bases not matched to a gene. Germline CDR1 and CDR2: MNHNS and SASEGT. The DNA for the CDR3 is TGTGCCAGCAGGGGCCTCCGGGACAGGGCGCTGGGCAATCAGCCCCAGCATTTT. Its translation is CASRGLRDRALGNQPQHF.

This clonotype was detected ten times or more. The V gene is TRBV20-1, the J gene TRBJ2-3; D unresolved. V gave up 2 bases and J gave up 5 bases, with 2 bases separating them. The germline gives CDR1 DFQATT, CDR2 SNEGSKA (reference sequence). The CDR3 is 10 residues long. The CDR3 protein is CSARKDTQYF. The DNA for the CDR3 is TGCAGTGCTAGAAAAGATACGCAGTATTTT.

Turning to this clonotype: A much larger clone lies one base from this, so it may be a read error. Because the CDR3 is missing its conserved closing phenylalanine or tryptophan, this is likely a read error. The chain carries TRBV20-1 and TRBJ2-5; D is undetermined. The CDR3 has 9 residues. Germline V lookup: CDR1 DFQATT, CDR2 SNEGSKA (reference sequence). Trimming removed 4 bases from V and 10 bases from J, with 7 bases in between. CDR3 amino acids: CSAKHGQYS. The DNA for the CDR3 is TGCAGTGCTAAGCATGGCCAGTACTCC.

This clonotype was seen many times. In nucleotides, the CDR3 is TGCGCCAGCAGCTTGGCCGGGACAGGGGGCACTGAAGCTTTCTTT. This translates into CASSLAGTGGTEAFF. The chain has TRBV5-1 and TRBJ1-1, with TRBD1 matching 11 bases. CDR1 is SGHRS and CDR2 is YFSETQ in the germline V gene. This CDR3 is built from 15 residues. V lost 0 bases and J lost 4; bases outside the gene matches: 2.

The chain carries TRBV19 and TRBJ1-5; no clear D. The germline V gene has CDR1 LNHDA and CDR2 SQIVND (reference sequence). V lost 9 bases to trimming and J lost 2 bases, with 8 bases between them. The CDR3 spans 12 residues. The CDR3 nucleotides are TGTGCCAGGACGGGCGGCAATCAGCCCCAGCATTTT. Protein sequence: CARTGGNQPQHF.

This clonotype occurred many times. The chain joins TRBV19 to TRBJ2-2; 9 bases are a match to TRBD1. With 7 bases clipped from V and 5 bases from J, the junction kept 8 bases outside the gene matches. Germline CDR1 is LNHDA and CDR2 is SQIVND (reference sequence). CDR3 size: 15 residues. The CDR3 DNA sequence: TGTGCCAGTACCCCGGGACAGGGTGGGACCGGGGAGCTGTTTTTT. Translation gives CASTPGQGGTGELFF.

As for this clonotype: A much larger clone differs from this one at a single base, so this may be a read error. The chain couples TRBV27 to TRBJ2-2; 9 bases map to TRBD1. CDR1 and CDR2 (germline): MNHEY, SMNVEV (reference sequence). Trimming took 3 bases from V and 3 from J; bases not matched to a gene: 2. The CDR3 is 15 amino acids. DNA for the CDR3: TGTGCCAGCAGTTTCGGACAGGGGTACACCGGGGAGCTGTTTTTT. It encodes CASSFGQGYTGELFF.

This clonotype was counted many times. V is TRBV27 and J is TRBJ1-2; 7 bases are a match to TRBD1. The CDR3 covers 13 residues. From germline, CDR1 is MNHEY and CDR2 SMNVEV (reference sequence). Trimming at V came to 3 bases and at J to 8 bases, leaving 6 bases not matched to a gene. The CDR3 region has the DNA TGTGCCAGCAGTTTTAGAGGGGGCGGGGGCTACACCTTC. This translates into CASSFRGGGGYTF.

This clonotype was counted a few times. This may stem from a read error, because a much larger clone lies one nucleotide away. The chain joins TRBV15 to TRBJ2-1; TRBD1 or TRBD2 may be the D gene (6 bases each). The CDR3 sequence is 16 residues long. The V end was cut by 1 base, the J end by 2 bases, with 12 bases between. Germline-derived CDR1 and CDR2 are LNHNV and YYDKDF (reference sequence). The CDR3 is CATSRGGAEPYNEQFF. The CDR3 DNA reads as TGTGCCACCAGCAGAGGGGGGGCGGAGCCCTACAATGAGCAGTTCTTC.